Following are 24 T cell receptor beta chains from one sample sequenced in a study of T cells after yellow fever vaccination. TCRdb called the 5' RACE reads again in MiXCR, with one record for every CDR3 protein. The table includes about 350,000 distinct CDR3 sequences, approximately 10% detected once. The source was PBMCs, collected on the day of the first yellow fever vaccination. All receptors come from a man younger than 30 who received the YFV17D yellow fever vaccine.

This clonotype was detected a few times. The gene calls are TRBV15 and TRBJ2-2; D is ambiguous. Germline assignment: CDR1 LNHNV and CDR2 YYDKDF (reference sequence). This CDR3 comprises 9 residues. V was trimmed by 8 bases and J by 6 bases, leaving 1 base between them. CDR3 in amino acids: CATSGELFF. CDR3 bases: TGTGCCACCTCCGGGGAGCTGTTTTTT. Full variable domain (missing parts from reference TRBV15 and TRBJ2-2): DAMVIQNPRYQVTQFGKPVTLSCSQTLNHNVMYWYQQKSSQAPKLLFHYYDKDFNNEADTPDNFQSRRPNTSFCFLDIRSPGLGDTAMYLCATSGELFFGEGSRLTVL.

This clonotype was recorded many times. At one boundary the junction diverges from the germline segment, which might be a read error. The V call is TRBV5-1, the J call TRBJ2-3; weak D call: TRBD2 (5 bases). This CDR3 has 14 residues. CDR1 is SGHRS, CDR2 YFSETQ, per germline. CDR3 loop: CASSLASGTDTQYF. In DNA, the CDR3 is TGTGCCAGCAGTCTAGCTTCAGGAACAGATACGCAGTATTTT.

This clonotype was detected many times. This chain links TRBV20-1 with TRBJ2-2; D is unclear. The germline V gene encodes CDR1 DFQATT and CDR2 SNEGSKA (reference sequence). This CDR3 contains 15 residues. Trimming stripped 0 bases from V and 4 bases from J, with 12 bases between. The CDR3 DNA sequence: TGCAGTGCTAGAGATTTGGGCCATCTCACCGGGGAGCTGTTTTTT. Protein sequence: CSARDLGHLTGELFF.

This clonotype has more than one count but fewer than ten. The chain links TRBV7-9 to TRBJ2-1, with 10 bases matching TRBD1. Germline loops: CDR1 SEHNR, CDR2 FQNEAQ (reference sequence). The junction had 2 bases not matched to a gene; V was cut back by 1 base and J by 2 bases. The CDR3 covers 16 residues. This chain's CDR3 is CASSLGDRGPYNEQFF. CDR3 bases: TGTGCCAGCAGCTTAGGGGACAGGGGACCCTACAATGAGCAGTTCTTC.

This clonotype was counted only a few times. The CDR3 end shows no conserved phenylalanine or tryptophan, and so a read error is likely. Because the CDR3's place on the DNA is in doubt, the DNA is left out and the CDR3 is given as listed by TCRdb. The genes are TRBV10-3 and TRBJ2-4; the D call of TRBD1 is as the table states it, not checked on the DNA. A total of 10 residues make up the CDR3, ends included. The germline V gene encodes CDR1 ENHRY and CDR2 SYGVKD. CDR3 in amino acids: CATSGARMTL.

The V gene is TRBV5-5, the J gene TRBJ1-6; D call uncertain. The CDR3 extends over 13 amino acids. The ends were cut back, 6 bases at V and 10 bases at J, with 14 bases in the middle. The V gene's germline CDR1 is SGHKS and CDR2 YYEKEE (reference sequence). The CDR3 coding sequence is TGTGCCAGCACGGCAGACCCTTTATCACCCCTCCACTTT. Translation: CASTADPLSPLHF.

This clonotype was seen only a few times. CDR3 bases: TGTGCCAGCAGTCGTTATGGGACAGGGGCCTACAATGAGCAGTTCTTC. As protein: CASSRYGTGAYNEQFF. The chain carries TRBV6-1 and TRBJ2-1; 10 nucleotides line up with TRBD1. CDR3 length equals 16 residues. Per germline, CDR1 MNHNS and CDR2 SASEGT. V was pared by 5 bases and J by 2 bases, with 6 bases of the junction left unmatched.

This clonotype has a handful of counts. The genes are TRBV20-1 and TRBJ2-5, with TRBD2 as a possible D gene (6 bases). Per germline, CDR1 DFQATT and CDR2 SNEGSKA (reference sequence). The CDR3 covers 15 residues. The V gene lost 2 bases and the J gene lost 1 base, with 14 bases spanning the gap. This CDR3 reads CSARKVGGLQETQYF. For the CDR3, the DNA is TGCAGTGCTAGAAAGGTGGGGGGACTCCAAGAGACCCAGTACTTC.

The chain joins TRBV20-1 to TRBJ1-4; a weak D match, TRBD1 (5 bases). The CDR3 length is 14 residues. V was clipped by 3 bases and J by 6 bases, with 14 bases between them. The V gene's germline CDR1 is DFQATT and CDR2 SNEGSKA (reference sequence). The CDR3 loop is CSASSIRADEKLFF. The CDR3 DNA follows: TGCAGTGCTAGTTCAATCAGGGCAGATGAAAAACTGTTTTTT.

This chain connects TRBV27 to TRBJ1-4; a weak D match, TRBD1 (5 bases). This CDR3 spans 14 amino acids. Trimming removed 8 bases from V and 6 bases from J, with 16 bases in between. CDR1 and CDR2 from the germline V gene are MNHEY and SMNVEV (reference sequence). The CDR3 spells CASAWGSGYEKLFF. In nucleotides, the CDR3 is TGTGCCAGCGCATGGGGGTCTGGGTATGAAAAACTGTTTTTT.

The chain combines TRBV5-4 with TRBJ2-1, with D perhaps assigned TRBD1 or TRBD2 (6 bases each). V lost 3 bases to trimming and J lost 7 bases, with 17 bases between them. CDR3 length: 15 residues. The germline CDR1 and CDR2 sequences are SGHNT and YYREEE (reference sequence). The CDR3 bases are TGTGCCAGCAGCTCAACAGGGCTTGGGGGGAATGAGCAGTTCTTC. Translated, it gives CASSSTGLGGNEQFF.

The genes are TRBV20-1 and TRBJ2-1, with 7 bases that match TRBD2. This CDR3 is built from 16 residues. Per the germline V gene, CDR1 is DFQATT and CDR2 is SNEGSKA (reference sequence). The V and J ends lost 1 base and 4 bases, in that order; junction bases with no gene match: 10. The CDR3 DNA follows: TGCAGTGCTAGAGCCCTGGGTAGCGGGCTTTACAATGAGCAGTTCTTC. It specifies CSARALGSGLYNEQFF.

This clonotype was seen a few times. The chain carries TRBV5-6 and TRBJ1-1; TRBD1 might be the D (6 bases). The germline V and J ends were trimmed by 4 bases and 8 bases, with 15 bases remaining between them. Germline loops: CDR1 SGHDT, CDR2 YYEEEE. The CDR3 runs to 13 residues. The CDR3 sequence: CASSLLTGDEAFF. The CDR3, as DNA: TGTGCCAGCAGCCTCCTGACAGGAGACGAAGCTTTCTTT. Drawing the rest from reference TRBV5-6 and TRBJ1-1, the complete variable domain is DAGVTQSPTHLIKTRGQQVTLRCSPKSGHDTVSWYQQALGQGPQFIFQYYEEEERQRGNFPDRFSGHQFPNYSSELNVNALLLGDSALYLCASSLLTGDEAFFGQGTRLTVV.

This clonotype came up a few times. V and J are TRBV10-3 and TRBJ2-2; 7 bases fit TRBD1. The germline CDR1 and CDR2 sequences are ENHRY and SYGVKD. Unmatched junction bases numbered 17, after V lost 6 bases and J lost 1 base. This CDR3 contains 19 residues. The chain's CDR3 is CAIRFTGTELNLNTGELFF. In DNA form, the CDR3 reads TGTGCCATCAGATTCACCGGGACAGAATTAAACTTGAACACCGGGGAGCTGTTTTTT.

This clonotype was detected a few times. In nucleotides, the CDR3 is TGTGCCAGCAGCCCCGGGGTCTGGGGCGGATCTAATGAAAAACTGTTTTTT. Amino acid sequence: CASSPGVWGGSNEKLFF. The chain is built from TRBV2 and TRBJ1-4; weak D call: TRBD1 (5 bases). Germline V CDR1 and CDR2: SNHLY, FYNNEI. The CDR3 consists of 17 residues. The germline V and J ends were trimmed by 6 bases and 3 bases, with 20 bases remaining between them.

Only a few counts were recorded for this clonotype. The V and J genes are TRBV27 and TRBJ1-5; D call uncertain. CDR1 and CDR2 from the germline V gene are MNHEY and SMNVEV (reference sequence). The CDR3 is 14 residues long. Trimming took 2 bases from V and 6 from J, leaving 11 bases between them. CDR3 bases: TGTGCCAGCAGTTTACGGGGTTCGGGTCAGCCCCAGCATTTT. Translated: CASSLRGSGQPQHF.

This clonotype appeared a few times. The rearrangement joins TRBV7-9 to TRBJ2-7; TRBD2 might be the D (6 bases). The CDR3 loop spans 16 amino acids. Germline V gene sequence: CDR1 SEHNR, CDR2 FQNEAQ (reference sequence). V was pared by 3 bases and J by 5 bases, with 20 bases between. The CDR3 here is CASSFGSGTVFNEQYV. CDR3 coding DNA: TGTGCCAGCAGCTTCGGGAGTGGTACGGTGTTCAACGAGCAGTACGTC.

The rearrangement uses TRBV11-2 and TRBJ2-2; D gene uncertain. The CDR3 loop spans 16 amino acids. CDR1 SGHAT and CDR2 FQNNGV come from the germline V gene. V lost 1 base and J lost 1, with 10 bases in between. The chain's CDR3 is CASSLVPGLNTGELFF. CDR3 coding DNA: TGTGCCAGCAGCTTAGTCCCGGGCCTGAACACCGGGGAGCTGTTTTTT.

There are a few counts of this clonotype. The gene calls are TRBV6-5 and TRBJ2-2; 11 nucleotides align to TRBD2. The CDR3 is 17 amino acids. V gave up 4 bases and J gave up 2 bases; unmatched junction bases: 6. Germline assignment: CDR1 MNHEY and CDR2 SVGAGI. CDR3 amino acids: CASSWGSGGVNTGELFF. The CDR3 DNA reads TGTGCCAGCAGTTGGGGTAGCGGGGGGGTTAACACCGGGGAGCTGTTTTTT.

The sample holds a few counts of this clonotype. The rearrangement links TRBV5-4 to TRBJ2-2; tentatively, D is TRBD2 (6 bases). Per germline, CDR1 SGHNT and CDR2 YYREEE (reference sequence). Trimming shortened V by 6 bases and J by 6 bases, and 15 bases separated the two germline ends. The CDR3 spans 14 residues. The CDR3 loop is CASTQSLAPGELFF. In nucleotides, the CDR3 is TGTGCCAGCACCCAATCACTAGCTCCCGGGGAGCTGTTTTTT.

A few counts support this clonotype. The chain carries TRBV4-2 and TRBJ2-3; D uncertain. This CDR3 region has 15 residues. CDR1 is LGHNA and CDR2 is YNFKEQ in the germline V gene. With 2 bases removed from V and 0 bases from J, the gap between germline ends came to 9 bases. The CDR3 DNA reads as TGTGCCAGCAGCCAAAGATTTGTAAGCACAGATACGCAGTATTTT. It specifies CASSQRFVSTDTQYF.

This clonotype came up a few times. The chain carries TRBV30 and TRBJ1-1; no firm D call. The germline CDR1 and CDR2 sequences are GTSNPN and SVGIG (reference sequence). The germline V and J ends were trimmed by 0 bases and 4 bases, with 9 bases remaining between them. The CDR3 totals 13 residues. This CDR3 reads CAWSVALSTEAFF. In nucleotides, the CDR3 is TGTGCCTGGAGTGTGGCTTTGAGCACTGAAGCTTTCTTT.

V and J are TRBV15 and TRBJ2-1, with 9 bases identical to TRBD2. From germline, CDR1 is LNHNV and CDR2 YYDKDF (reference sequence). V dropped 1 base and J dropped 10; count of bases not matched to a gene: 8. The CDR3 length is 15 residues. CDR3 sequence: CATSRGGGGAREQFF. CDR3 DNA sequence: TGTGCCACCAGCAGAGGGGGCGGGGGGGCTAGGGAGCAGTTCTTC.

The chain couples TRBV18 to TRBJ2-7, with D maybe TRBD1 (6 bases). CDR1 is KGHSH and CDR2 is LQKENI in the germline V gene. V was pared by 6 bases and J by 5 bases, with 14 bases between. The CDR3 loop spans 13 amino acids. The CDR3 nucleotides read TGTGCCAGCTCCCTGTCAGGGGTCGACGAGCAGTACGTC. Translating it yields CASSLSGVDEQYV.